This TCR beta chain was captured by sequencing in a study of blood T cell repertoires in COVID-19. Study at large: Donors in the United States, Italy and Spain gave samples during acute or convalescent COVID-19. Sources were T cells, B-cell-depleted T cells, or PBMCs; the material itself was cDNA or gDNA.

Authors' processing steps: Amplified reference gene primers provided the basis for estimating nucleated cell counts. Sequencing was performed with immunoSEQ multiplex PCR; in TCRdb, only in-frame clones are kept and a portion is missing. V and J calls plus clone size are reproduced from that table; the DNA served to infer D and trimming. The table lists 200,000 to 300,000 clones, 75% to 90% of them singletons, with about 1.4% in the top ten. The CDR3 contains 15 residues. The junction had 8 bases not matched to a gene; V was cut back by 5 bases and J by 6 bases. Germline CDR1 and CDR2: SGHTA and FQGNSA.

The receptor was isolated from a woman aged 40 to 50 who had recovered from COVID-19. V gene TRBV7-2 combines with J gene TRBJ2-1, with 9 bases that match TRBD1. The material sequenced was peripheral blood. CDR3 amino acids: CASSIDRGGFNEQFF. CDR3 DNA: TGTGCCAGCAGCATCGACAGGGGGGGTTTCAATGAGCAGTTCTTC.